This T cell receptor (beta chain) is drawn from a study of CD4 T cells in relation to SARS-CoV-2 and coronaviruses. Study context: Patient ages ranged from 21 to 72, median 38. Convalescent patients were 8 males and a handful of females; two were Hispanic.

Clones were sequenced by immunoSEQ multiplex PCR, and TCRdb holds only the in-frame ones, with some missing. The table has about 38,000 clones, around 87% seen once. The ends lost 8 bases at V and 7 bases at J; junction bases unmatched: 13. The CDR3 contains 14 residues. Germline CDR1 MNHEY, CDR2 SMNVEV (reference sequence). The chain links TRBV27 to TRBJ1-2; 7 positions match TRBD1. Sample: memory CD4+ T cells from PBMCs. The TCR sequence derives from an adult with COVID-19. The CDR3 DNA is TGTGCCAGCCGCCCGACAGGGACACAAGGTGGCTACACCTTC. Protein: CASRPTGTQGGYTF.